Detailed here is one T cell receptor (beta chain). The CDR3 is made up of 16 amino acids. The germline CDR1 and CDR2 sequences are SQVTM and ANQGSEA. V lost 2 bases and J 0 bases, leaving 15 bases between the germline ends. Some clones are missing from TCRdb's copy, which holds only in-frame ones; the method was immunoSEQ multiplex PCR. In the table there are about 51,000 clones, roughly nine tenths of which are singletons. This sample stems from a study of control samples from healthy donors and cancer patients. The V gene is TRBV29-1, the J gene TRBJ2-3; TRBD2 is a possible D gene (5 bases). The receptor comes from a middle-aged man with colorectal cancer. Specimen: PBMCs. The CDR3 protein is CSVEWRLQRSTDTQYF. The CDR3, as DNA: TGCAGCGTTGAATGGCGTCTCCAGCGGAGCACAGATACGCAGTATTTT.